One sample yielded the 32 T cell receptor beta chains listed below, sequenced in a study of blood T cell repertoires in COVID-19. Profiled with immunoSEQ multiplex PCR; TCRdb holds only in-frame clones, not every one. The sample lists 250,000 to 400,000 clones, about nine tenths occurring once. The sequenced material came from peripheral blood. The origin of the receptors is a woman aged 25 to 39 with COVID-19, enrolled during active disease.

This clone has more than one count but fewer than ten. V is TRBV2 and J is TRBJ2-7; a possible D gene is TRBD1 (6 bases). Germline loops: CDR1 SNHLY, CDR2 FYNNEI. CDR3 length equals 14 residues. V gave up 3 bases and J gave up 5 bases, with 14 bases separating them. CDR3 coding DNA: TGTGCCAGCAGTGACCACAGGGTGGTCGACGAGCAGTACTTC. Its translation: CASSDHRVVDEQYF.

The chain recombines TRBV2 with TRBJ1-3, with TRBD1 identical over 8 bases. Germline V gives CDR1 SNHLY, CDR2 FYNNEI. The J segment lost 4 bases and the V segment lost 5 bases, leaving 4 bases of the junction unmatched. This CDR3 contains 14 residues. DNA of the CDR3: TGTGCCAGCAGTCTGGACAGGGTAGGAAACACCATATATTTT. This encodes CASSLDRVGNTIYF.

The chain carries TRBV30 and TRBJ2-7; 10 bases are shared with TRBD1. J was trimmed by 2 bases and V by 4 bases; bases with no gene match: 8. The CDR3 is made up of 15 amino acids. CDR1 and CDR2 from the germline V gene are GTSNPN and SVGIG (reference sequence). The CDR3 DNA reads TGTGCCTGGACCCTTTCCGGGACAGGGGCCTACGAGCAGTACTTC. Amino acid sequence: CAWTLSGTGAYEQYF.

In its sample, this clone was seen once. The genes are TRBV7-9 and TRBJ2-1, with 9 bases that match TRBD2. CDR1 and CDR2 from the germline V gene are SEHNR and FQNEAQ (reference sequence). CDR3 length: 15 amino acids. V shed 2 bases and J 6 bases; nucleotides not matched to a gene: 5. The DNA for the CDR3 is TGTGCCAGCAGCTTAAAGCTAGCGGGGTCCAATGAGCAGTTCTTC. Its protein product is CASSLKLAGSNEQFF.

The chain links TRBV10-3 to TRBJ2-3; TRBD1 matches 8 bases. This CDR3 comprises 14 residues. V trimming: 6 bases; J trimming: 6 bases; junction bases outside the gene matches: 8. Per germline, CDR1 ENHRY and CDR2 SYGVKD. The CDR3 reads CAISGQGAGDTQYF. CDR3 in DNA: TGTGCCATCAGCGGACAGGGAGCTGGGGATACGCAGTATTTT.

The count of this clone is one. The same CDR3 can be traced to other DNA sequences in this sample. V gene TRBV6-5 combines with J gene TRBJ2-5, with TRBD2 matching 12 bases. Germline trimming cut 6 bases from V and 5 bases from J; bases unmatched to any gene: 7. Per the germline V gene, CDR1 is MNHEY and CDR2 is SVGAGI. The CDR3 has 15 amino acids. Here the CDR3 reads CASSPLAGGRETQYF. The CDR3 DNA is TGTGCCAGCAGCCCACTAGCGGGAGGTAGGGAGACCCAGTACTTC.

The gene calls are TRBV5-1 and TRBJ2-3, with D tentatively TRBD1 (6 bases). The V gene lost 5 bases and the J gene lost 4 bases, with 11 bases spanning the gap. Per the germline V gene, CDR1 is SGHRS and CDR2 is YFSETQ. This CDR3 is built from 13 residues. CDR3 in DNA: TGCGCCAGCAGTTCAACAGGGTCAGATACGCAGTATTTT. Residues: CASSSTGSDTQYF.

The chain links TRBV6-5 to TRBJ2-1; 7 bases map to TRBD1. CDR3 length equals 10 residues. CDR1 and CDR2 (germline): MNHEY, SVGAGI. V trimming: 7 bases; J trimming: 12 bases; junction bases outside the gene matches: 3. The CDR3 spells CASTWDRQFF. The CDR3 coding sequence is TGTGCCAGCACCTGGGACAGGCAGTTCTTC.

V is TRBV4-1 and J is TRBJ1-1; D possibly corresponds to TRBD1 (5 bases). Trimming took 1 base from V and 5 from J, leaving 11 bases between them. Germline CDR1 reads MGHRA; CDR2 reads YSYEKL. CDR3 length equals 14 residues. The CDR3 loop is CASSQVGGLTEAFF. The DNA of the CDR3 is TGCGCCAGCAGCCAAGTCGGGGGATTGACTGAAGCTTTCTTT.

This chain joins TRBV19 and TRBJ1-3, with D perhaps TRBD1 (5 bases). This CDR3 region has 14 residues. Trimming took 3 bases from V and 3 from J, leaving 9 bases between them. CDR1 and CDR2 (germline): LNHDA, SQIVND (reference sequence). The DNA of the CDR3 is TGTGCCAGTAGTATCGGACAAAGTGGAAACACCATATATTTT. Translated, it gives CASSIGQSGNTIYF.

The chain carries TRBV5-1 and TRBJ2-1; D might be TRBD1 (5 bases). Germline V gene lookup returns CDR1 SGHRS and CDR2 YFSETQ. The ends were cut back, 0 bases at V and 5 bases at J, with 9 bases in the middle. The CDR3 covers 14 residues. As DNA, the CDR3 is TGCGCCAGCAGCTTGGAGGGGTCTAACAATGAGCAGTTCTTC. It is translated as CASSLEGSNNEQFF.

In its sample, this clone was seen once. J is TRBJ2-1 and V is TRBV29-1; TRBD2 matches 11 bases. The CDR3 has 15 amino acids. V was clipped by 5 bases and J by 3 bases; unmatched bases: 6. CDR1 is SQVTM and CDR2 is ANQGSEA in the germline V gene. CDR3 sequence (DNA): TGCAGCGTTTTACTAGCGGGAGTGGGCTACAATGAGCAGTTCTTC. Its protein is CSVLLAGVGYNEQFF.

The CDR3, as DNA: TGTGCCAGCAGTCGACAGGGTTTAGAGTATGGCTACACCTTC. Protein: CASSRQGLEYGYTF. V is TRBV9 and J is TRBJ1-2, with 7 bases aligning to TRBD1. Germline V gene lookup returns CDR1 SGDLS and CDR2 YYNGEE. V dropped 5 bases and J dropped 5; count of bases not matched to a gene: 9. There are 14 residues in the CDR3.

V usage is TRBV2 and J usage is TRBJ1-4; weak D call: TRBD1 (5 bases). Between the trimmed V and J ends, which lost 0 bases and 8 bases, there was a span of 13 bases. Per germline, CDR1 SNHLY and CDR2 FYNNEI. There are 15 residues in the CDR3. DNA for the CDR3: TGTGCCAGCAGTGAAGCGGGCAGGAGACAGGAAAAACTGTTTTTT. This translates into CASSEAGRRQEKLFF.

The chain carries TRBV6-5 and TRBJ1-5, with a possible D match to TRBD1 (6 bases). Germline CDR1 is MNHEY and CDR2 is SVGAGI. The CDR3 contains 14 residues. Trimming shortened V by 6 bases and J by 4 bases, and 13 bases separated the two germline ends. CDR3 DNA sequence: TGTGCCAGCAGCGCGGACAGATTGAATCAGCCCCAGCATTTT. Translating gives CASSADRLNQPQHF.

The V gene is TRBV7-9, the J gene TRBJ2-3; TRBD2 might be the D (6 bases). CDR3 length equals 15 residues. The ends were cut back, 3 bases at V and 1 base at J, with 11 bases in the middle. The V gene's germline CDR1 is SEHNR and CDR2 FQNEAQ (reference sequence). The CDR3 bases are TGTGCCAGCAGCTTTGCGGGAAGTGGCACAGATACGCAGTATTTT. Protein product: CASSFAGSGTDTQYF.

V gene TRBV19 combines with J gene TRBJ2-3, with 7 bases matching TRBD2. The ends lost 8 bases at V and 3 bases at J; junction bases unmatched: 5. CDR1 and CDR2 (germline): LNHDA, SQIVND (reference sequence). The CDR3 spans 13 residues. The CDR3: CASGRELTDTQYF. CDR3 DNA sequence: TGTGCCAGTGGGAGGGAGCTGACAGATACGCAGTATTTT. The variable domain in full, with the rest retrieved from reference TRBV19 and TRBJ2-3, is DGGITQSPKYLFRKEGQNVTLSCEQNLNHDAMYWYRQDPGQGLRLIYYSQIVNDFQKGDIAEGYSVSREKKESFPLTVTSAQKNPTAFYLCASGRELTDTQYFGPGTRLTVL.

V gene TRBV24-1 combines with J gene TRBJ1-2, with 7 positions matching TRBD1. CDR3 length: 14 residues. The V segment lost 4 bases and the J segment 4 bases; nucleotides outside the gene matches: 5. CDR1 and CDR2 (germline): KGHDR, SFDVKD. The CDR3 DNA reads TGTGCCACCAGTGACCCTGACAGGGCCTATGGCTACACCTTC. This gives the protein CATSDPDRAYGYTF.

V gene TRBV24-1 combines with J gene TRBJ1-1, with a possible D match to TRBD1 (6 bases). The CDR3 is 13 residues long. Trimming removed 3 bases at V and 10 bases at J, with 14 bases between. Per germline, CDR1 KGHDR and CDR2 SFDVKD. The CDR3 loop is CATSDNHREPAFF. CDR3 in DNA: TGTGCCACCAGTGATAACCACAGGGAACCAGCTTTCTTT.

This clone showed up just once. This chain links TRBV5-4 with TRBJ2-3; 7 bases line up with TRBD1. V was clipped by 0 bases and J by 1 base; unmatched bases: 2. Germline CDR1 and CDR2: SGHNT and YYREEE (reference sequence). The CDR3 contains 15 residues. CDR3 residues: CASSLVQGGTDTQYF. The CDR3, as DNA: TGTGCCAGCAGCTTGGTCCAGGGGGGCACAGATACGCAGTATTTT. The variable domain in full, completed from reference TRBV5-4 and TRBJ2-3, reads ETGVTQSPTHLIKTRGQQVTLRCSSQSGHNTVSWYQQALGQGPQFIFQYYREEENGRGNFPPRFSGLQFPNYSSELNVNALELDDSALYLCASSLVQGGTDTQYFGPGTRLTVL.

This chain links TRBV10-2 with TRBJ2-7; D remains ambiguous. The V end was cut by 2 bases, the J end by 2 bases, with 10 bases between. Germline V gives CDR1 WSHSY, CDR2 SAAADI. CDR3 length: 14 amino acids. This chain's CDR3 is CASSEVGGTYEQYF. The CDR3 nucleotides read TGCGCCAGCAGTGAGGTAGGCGGAACCTACGAGCAGTACTTC.

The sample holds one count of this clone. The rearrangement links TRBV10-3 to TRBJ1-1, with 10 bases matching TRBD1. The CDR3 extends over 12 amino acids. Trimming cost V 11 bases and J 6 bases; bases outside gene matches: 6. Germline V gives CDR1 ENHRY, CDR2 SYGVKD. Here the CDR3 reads CASTDRGPEAFF. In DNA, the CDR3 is TGTGCCTCAACAGACAGGGGGCCTGAAGCTTTCTTT.

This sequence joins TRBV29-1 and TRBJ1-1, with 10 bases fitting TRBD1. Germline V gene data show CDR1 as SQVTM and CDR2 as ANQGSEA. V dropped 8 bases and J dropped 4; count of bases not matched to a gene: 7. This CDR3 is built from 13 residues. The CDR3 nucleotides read TGCAGCTCGTCAGGACAGGGGGGCACTGAAGCTTTCTTT. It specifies CSSSGQGGTEAFF. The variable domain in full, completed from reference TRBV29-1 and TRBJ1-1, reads SAVISQKPSRDICQRGTSLTIQCQVDSQVTMMFWYRQQPGQSLTLIATANQGSEATYESGFVIDKFPISRPNLTFSTLTVSNMSPEDSSIYLCSSSGQGGTEAFFGQGTRLTVV.

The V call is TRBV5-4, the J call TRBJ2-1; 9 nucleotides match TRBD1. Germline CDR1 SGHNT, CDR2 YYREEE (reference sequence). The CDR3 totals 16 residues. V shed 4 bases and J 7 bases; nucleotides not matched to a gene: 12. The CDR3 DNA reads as TGTGCCAGCAGCGCAACTGGACAGGGGAATAGGAATGAGCAGTTCTTC. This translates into CASSATGQGNRNEQFF.

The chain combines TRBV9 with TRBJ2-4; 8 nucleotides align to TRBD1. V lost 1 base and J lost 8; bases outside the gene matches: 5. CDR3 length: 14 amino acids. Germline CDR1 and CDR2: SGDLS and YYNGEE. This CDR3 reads CASSVWQTGDIQYF. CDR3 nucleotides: TGTGCCAGCAGCGTATGGCAGACAGGGGACATTCAGTACTTC.

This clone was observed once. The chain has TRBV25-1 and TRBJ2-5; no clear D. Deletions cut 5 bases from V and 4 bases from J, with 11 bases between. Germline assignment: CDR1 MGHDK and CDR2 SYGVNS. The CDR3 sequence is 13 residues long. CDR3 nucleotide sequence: TGTGCCAGCAGTCGAGATCCTGGAGAGACCCAGTACTTC. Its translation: CASSRDPGETQYF.

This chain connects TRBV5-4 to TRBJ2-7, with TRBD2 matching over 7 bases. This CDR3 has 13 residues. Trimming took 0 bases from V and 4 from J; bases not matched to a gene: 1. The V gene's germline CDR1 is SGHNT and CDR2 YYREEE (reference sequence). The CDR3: CASSLGGRYEQYF. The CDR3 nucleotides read TGTGCCAGCAGCTTGGGCGGGAGATACGAGCAGTACTTC.

CDR3 sequence (DNA): TGTGCCAGCAGCCGCCTAGCGAACACCGGGGAGCTGTTTTTT. As protein: CASSRLANTGELFF. This chain uses TRBV5-8 with TRBJ2-2; D remains unclear. Germline values: CDR1 SGHTS, CDR2 YDEGEE. The CDR3 totals 14 residues. Trimming took off 4 bases at V and 0 bases at J, with 7 bases between the two ends.

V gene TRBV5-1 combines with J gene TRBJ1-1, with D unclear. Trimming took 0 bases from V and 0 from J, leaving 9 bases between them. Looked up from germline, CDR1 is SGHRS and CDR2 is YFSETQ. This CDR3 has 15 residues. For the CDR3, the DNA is TGCGCCAGCAGCTTGGGGACTAACATGAACACTGAAGCTTTCTTT. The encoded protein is CASSLGTNMNTEAFF. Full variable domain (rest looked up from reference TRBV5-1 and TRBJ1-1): KAGVTQTPRYLIKTRGQQVTLSCSPISGHRSVSWYQQTPGQGLQFLFEYFSETQRNKGNFPGRFSGRQFSNSRSEMNVSTLELGDSALYLCASSLGTNMNTEAFFGQGTRLTVV.

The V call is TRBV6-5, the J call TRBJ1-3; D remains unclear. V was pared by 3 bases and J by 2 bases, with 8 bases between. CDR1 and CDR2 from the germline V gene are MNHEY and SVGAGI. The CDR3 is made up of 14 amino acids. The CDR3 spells CASSYSQPGNTIYF. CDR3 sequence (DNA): TGTGCCAGCAGTTATAGCCAGCCTGGAAACACCATATATTTT.

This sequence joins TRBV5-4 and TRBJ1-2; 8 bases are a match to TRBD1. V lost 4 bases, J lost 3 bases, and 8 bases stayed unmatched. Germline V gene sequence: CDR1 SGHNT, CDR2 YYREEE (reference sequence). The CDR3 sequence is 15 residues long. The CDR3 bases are TGTGCCAGCAGCAAATCACAGGGGGGGCACTATGGCTACACCTTC. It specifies CASSKSQGGHYGYTF.

The CDR3: CAWTDTNYEQYF. CDR3 nucleotides: TGTGCCTGGACGGACACCAATTACGAGCAGTACTTC. The gene calls are TRBV30 and TRBJ2-7; D possibly corresponds to TRBD1 (5 bases). Germline CDR1 is GTSNPN and CDR2 is SVGIG (reference sequence). Trimming left V 4 bases short and J 4 bases short, with 11 bases between. The CDR3 runs to 12 residues.